The subject of this entry is one TCR beta chain. Reverse transcription of about 0.45 to 1 ug RNA was carried out with random hexamers. From the immunoSEQ multiplex PCR reads, TCRdb called clonotypes with MiXCR, one entry per CDR3 protein. The table records about 170,000 distinct CDR3 sequences, under 95% of them present only once. This sample was included in a study of CD8 T cells in Susac syndrome. CDR1 and CDR2 from the germline V gene are SNHLY and FYNNEI. J was trimmed by 5 bases and V by 8 bases; bases with no gene match: 5. The CDR3 contains 13 residues. The CD8+ and CD4+ T cells were isolated magnetically using a negative isolation approach, whereas the TEMRA cells were enriched by FACS.

The chain carries TRBV2 and TRBJ2-2; 7 positions agree with TRBD1. Sequencing used CD4+ T cells from PBMCs. This clonotype originated in a human donor with multiple sclerosis. The CDR3 region is CASGQETTGELFF. The CDR3 DNA reads TGTGCCAGCGGACAGGAAACAACCGGGGAGCTGTTTTTT.